This TCR beta chain was captured in a study of T cell responses to AZD1222 COVID-19 vaccine. The study, taken as a whole, reports: There were mostly white British donors and more females than males, and clonal diversity was possibly underestimated. Nearly half of unique spike-specific TCRs reportedly avoided B.1.351 and B.1.1.7 mutated regions.

The repertoire was sequenced with immunoSEQ multiplex PCR; TCRdb's copy has only in-frame clones and lacks some. The sample includes some 100,000 clones, roughly 86% of them seen just once. To note about this clone: What it binds is unknown.

Investigators merged groups given second doses at roughly 4 or roughly 12 weeks. Sequencing was performed on peripheral blood, taken 28 days after the second AZD1222 dose. This clonotype was sampled from an adult who received the AZD1222 COVID-19 vaccine.

CDR3 amino acids: CASSSGNFQPSPLHF. The CDR3 bases are TGCGCCAGCAGCTCTGGGAACTTTCAACCCTCACCCCTCCACTTT. The chain uses TRBV5-1 and TRBJ1-6; no reliable D call. V was cut by 3 bases and J by 10 bases, with 17 bases left in between. Germline lookup yields CDR1 SGHRS and CDR2 YFSETQ. This CDR3 spans 15 amino acids.